A single T cell receptor beta chain is shown here with its context. This specimen comes from a study of blood T cell repertoires in COVID-19. About the research overall: Whether acute or convalescent, the COVID-19 samples came from the United States, Italy and Spain. PBMCs, B-cell-depleted T cells, or T cells were the source of the cDNA or gDNA that made up the material.

Original data processing: Quantification of nucleated cells was approximated via reference gene primer amplification. The assay was immunoSEQ multiplex PCR, and TCRdb's table has in-frame clones only and misses some. That table furnishes V, J and clone size, whereas the DNA furnished D and trimming. The table has 58,000 or so clones, about 74% seen once. CDR3 size: 15 residues. The V and J ends lost 6 bases and 0 bases respectively, with 14 bases between them. Looked up from germline, CDR1 is MNHEY and CDR2 is SVGAGI. The receptor was derived from an elderly woman with acute or convalescent COVID-19. The chain carries TRBV6-5 and TRBJ1-1; D ambiguous. The sequencing input was peripheral blood. The CDR3 nucleotides are TGTGCCAGCAGAAAAGGCCCGGGATTGAACACTGAAGCTTTCTTT. Protein: CASRKGPGLNTEAFF.